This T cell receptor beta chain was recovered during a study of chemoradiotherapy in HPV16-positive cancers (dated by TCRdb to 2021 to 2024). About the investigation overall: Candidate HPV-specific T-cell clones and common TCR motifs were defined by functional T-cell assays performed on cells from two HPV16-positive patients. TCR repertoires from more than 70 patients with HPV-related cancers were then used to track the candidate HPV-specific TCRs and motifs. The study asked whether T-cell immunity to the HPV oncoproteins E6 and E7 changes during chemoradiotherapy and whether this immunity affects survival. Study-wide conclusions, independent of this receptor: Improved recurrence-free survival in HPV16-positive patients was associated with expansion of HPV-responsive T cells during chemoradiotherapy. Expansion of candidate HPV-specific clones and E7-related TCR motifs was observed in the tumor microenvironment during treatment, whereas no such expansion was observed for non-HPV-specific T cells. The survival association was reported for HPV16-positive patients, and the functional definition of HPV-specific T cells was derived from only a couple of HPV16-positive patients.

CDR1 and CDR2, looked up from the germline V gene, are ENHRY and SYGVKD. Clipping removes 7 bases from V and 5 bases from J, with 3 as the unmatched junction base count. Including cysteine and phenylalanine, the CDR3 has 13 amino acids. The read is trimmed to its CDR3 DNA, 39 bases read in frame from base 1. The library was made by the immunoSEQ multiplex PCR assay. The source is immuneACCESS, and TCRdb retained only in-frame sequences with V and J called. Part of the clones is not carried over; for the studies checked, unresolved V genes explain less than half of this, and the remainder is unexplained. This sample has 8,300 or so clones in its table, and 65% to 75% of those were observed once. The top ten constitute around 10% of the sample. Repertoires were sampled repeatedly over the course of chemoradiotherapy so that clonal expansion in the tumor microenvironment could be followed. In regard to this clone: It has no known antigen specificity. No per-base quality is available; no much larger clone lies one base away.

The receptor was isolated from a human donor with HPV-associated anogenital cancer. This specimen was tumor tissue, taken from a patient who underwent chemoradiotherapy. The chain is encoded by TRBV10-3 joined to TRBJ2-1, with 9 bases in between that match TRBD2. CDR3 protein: CAIKGLADNEQFF. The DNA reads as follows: TGTGCCATCAAGGGACTAGCTGACAATGAGCAGTTCTTC.